The 10 T cell receptor beta chains below come from one sample, sequenced in a study of blood T cells in healthy people across ages. A second roughly 7 to 11 cycle PCR used barcoded and J-beta primers. TCRdb called the 5' RACE reads again in MiXCR, with one record for every CDR3 protein. This sample has about 1.1 million distinct CDR3 sequences; around two fifths occur once, and the top ten carry over 10%. Sequencing was carried out using blood. These receptors came from a man aged 18 to 29 in good health.

In its sample, this clonotype was seen a few times. The J gene is TRBJ2-5, the V gene TRBV6-2 or TRBV6-3; D unclear. Deletions cut 6 bases from V and 1 base from J, with 12 bases between. The CDR3 has 14 residues. Germline V gives CDR1 MNHEY, CDR2 SVGEGT. DNA of the CDR3: TGTGCCAGCAGCGGACGACGGTTCCAAGAGACCCAGTACTTC. Protein: CASSGRRFQETQYF.

This clonotype has ten or more counts. The chain combines TRBV6-5 with TRBJ2-1; tentative D call: TRBD2 (5 bases). V dropped 0 bases and J dropped 8 bases, with 8 bases sitting between them. The germline CDR1 and CDR2 sequences are MNHEY and SVGAGI. The CDR3 consists of 13 residues. DNA of the CDR3: TGTGCCAGCAGTTACTCTGGAGCGGATGAGCAGTTCTTC. Protein: CASSYSGADEQFF.

This clonotype was detected many times. The CDR3 here is CASSLENIQYF. The CDR3 DNA follows: TGTGCCAGCAGCTTAGAAAACATTCAGTACTTC. The chain carries TRBV13 and TRBJ2-4; no clear D gene. Per the germline V gene, CDR1 is PRHDT and CDR2 is FYEKMQ (reference sequence). The CDR3 is 11 amino acids. The V gene lost 1 base and the J gene lost 5 bases, with 0 bases spanning the gap.

This clonotype was seen ten or more times. The chain combines TRBV28 with TRBJ2-7; D remains ambiguous. Germline V gene lookup returns CDR1 MDHEN and CDR2 SYDVKM. With 6 bases removed from V and 1 base from J, the gap between germline ends came to 19 bases. This CDR3 spans 16 amino acids. The CDR3 here is CASSPGQTDESYEQYF. The CDR3 nucleotides are TGTGCCAGCAGCCCTGGGCAGACGGATGAGTCCTACGAGCAGTACTTC. Combining the CDR3 with reference TRBV28 and TRBJ2-7 gives the whole variable domain DVKVTQSSRYLVKRTGEKVFLECVQDMDHENMFWYRQDPGLGLRLIYFSYDVKMKEKGDIPEGYSVSREKKERFSLILESASTNQTSMYLCASSPGQTDESYEQYFGPGTRLTVT.

The chain joins TRBV27 to TRBJ2-1; D might be TRBD2 (7 bases). This CDR3 has 15 amino acids. Germline V gene data show CDR1 as MNHEY and CDR2 as SMNVEV (reference sequence). V lost 5 bases to trimming and J lost 6 bases, with 17 bases between them. As DNA, the CDR3 is TGTGCCAGCAGTCCCTCCTGGGGGGGGGCCAATGAGCAGTTCTTC. This gives the protein CASSPSWGGANEQFF.

This chain links TRBV20-1 with TRBJ2-1; D gene unclear. Germline V gene sequence: CDR1 DFQATT, CDR2 SNEGSKA (reference sequence). This CDR3 is 11 amino acids long. V lost 5 bases and J lost 7, with 9 bases in between. CDR3 protein: CSAFLENEQFF. CDR3 DNA sequence: TGCAGTGCTTTTTTAGAGAATGAGCAGTTCTTC.

The sample holds a few counts of this clonotype. The chain is built from TRBV6-1 and TRBJ2-1; 7 nucleotides align to TRBD1. Germline CDR1 and CDR2: MNHNS and SASEGT. CDR3 length equals 14 residues. J lost 7 bases, V lost 1 base, and 4 bases had no gene match. The CDR3 region is CASSEDQGVNEQFF. The CDR3 DNA reads TGTGCCAGCAGTGAAGACCAGGGGGTGAATGAGCAGTTCTTC.

With respect to this clonotype: A much larger clone lies a single base off, so this may be a read error. DNA for the CDR3: TGTGCCTGCAGCCAAGATGGTCAGCCCCAGCATTTT. It codes for CACSQDGQPQHF. This chain connects TRBV4-2 to TRBJ1-5; D is uncertain. CDR1 and CDR2 from the germline V gene are LGHNA and YNFKEQ. This CDR3 comprises 12 residues.

The chain combines TRBV29-1 with TRBJ2-3; TRBD1 aligns across 8 bases. The germline gives CDR1 SQVTM, CDR2 ANQGSEA. Trimming at V came to 7 bases and at J to 0 bases, leaving 12 bases not matched to a gene. This CDR3 is built from 16 residues. CDR3 nucleotide sequence: TGCAGCGCCCAGGGGGCCAATCTCCTTAGCACAGATACGCAGTATTTT. Amino acid sequence: CSAQGANLLSTDTQYF.

This rearrangement joins TRBV28 to TRBJ2-3; D possibly corresponds to TRBD1 (6 bases). CDR1 and CDR2 (germline): MDHEN, SYDVKM. The CDR3 is 14 residues long. Between the trimmed V and J ends, which lost 6 bases and 6 bases, there was a span of 16 bases. CDR3 in amino acids: CASRPDRPGDTQYF. CDR3 nucleotides: TGTGCCAGCAGACCAGACAGGCCTGGGGATACGCAGTATTTT. Full variable domain (outside the CDR3, taken from reference TRBV28 and TRBJ2-3): DVKVTQSSRYLVKRTGEKVFLECVQDMDHENMFWYRQDPGLGLRLIYFSYDVKMKEKGDIPEGYSVSREKKERFSLILESASTNQTSMYLCASRPDRPGDTQYFGPGTRLTVL.